This entry is about one T cell receptor beta chain. Its antigen is still unknown. The junction departs from germline at one end; a sequencing error may be responsible. This CDR3 is also generated by other DNA sequences in the sample. This specimen comes from a study of cytomegalovirus exposure and HLA in healthy donors. The CDR3 runs 14 residues. Per the germline V gene, CDR1 is SGHDT and CDR2 is YYEEEE. These donors, healthy bone marrow donors, were studied. PCR used 60 Vbeta primers and 13 Jbeta primers. Per the original methods: A later analysis counted 65 million to 80 million unique TCR beta chains, 9.5 million to 12 million shared. The data were produced by immunoSEQ multiplex PCR, yet TCRdb's version contains in-frame clones alone and is incomplete. From that table come the V and J calls and clone size; the DNA was used to work out D and trimming. The repertoire holds about 160,000 clones, with more than 70% as singletons.

Regarding the study as a whole: In a later analysis, the majority of CMV-associated beta chains seemingly showed HLA restriction. About 90% or about 30% of the time was how often most TCR beta V segments were productive, according to an earlier analysis.

V is TRBV5-6 and J is TRBJ1-2; D remains ambiguous. Sequenced: PBMCs. The TCR comes from a man between 60 and 75 years old in good health and CMV-seronegative. The CDR3 here is CASSLPVRDYGYTF. The CDR3 region has the DNA TGCGCCAGCAGCCTCCCGGTCCGTGACTATGGCTACACCTTC.